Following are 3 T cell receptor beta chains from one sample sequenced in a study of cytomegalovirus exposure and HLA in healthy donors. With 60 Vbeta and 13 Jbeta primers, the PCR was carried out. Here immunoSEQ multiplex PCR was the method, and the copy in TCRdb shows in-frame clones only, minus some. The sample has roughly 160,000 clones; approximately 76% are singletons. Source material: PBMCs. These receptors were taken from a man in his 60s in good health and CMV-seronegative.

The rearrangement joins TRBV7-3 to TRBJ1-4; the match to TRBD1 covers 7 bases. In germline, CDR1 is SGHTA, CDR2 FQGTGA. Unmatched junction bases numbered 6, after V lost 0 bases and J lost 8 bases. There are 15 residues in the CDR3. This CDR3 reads CASSLTGTAREKLFF. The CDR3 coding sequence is TGTGCCAGCAGCTTAACCGGGACAGCCCGAGAAAAACTGTTTTTT.

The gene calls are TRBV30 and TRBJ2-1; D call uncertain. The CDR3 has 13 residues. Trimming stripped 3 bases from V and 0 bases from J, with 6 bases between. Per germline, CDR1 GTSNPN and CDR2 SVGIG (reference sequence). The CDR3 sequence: CAWRYSSYNEQFF. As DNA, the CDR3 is TGTGCCTGGAGGTATAGCTCCTACAATGAGCAGTTCTTC.

The CDR3 protein is CASSLAGREQFF. CDR3 in DNA: TGTGCCAGCAGTTTAGCGGGGCGGGAGCAGTTCTTC. The chain joins TRBV27 to TRBJ2-1, with D perhaps TRBD2 (6 bases). The CDR3 covers 12 residues. The V gene's germline CDR1 is MNHEY and CDR2 SMNVEV (reference sequence). The V and J ends lost 2 bases and 10 bases respectively, with 9 bases between them.